Included here is one TCR beta chain sequence, with context. This entry comes from a study of blood T cell repertoires in COVID-19. Across the whole study: COVID-19 samples from acute and convalescent phases originated in the United States, Italy and Spain. T cells, B-cell-depleted T cells, or PBMCs supplied cDNA or gDNA.

Authors' analysis steps: Reference gene primer amplification in the assay estimated nucleated cell counts. Profiling relied on immunoSEQ multiplex PCR, and the TCRdb table lists in-frame clones only, not all of them. Clone size and V and J calls were adopted from that table, with D and trimming inferred from the DNA. Here the sample spans fewer than 400,000 clones, around four fifths being singletons. The CDR3 contains 17 residues. Germline-derived CDR1 and CDR2 are LGHNA and YSLEER. V dropped 0 bases and J dropped 5; count of bases not matched to a gene: 11. This sequence joins TRBV4-3 and TRBJ2-7, with 9 bases that match TRBD1. The sequencing input was peripheral blood. The source of this sequence is a man aged 25 to 40 with active or convalescent COVID-19. Here the CDR3 reads CASSQEYRTGDADEQYF. The CDR3 region has the DNA TGCGCCAGCAGCCAAGAATATAGGACAGGGGACGCCGACGAGCAGTACTTC.